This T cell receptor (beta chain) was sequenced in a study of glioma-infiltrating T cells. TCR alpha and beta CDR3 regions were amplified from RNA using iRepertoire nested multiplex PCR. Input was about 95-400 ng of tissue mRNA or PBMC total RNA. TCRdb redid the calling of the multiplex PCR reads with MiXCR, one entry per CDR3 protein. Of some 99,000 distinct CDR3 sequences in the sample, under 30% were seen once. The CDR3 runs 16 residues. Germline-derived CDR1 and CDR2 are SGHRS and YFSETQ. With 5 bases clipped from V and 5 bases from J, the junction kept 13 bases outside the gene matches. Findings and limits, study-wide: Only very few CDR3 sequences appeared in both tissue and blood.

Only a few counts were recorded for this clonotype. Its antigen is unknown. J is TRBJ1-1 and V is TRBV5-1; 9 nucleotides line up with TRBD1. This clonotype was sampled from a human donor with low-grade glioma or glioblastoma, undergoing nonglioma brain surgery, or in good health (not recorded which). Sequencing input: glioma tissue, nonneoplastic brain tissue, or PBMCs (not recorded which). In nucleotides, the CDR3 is TGCGCCAGCAGTTATTCTGGGACAGGGATTGGGACTGAAGCTTTCTTT. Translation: CASSYSGTGIGTEAFF.